Presented here are 9 T cell receptor beta chains from one specimen sequenced in a study of T cells in Graves' hyperthyroidism and ophthalmopathy. RNA transcripts gave rise to amplified TCR beta CDR3 regions. First-round RT-PCR with HTBI primers amplified the TCR CDR3 region. TCRdb reprocessed the multiplex PCR reads with MiXCR, giving one entry per CDR3 protein. The sample consists of a few hundred thousand distinct CDR3 sequences, 15% to 20% of them appearing once. Input material: blood. These receptors all stem from a man younger than 35 with Graves' ophthalmopathy.

This clonotype was observed a few times. The chain is built from TRBV11-2 and TRBJ2-3; D may match TRBD1 or TRBD2 (5 bases each). Germline V gene lookup returns CDR1 SGHAT and CDR2 FQNNGV. The CDR3 covers 16 residues. Trimming stripped 2 bases from V and 2 bases from J, with 14 bases between. The DNA for the CDR3 is TGTGCCAGCAGCTTACCCTCCGGGGCGCCCACAGATACGCAGTATTTT. Its translation: CASSLPSGAPTDTQYF.

This clonotype occurred many times. The chain employs TRBV7-8 and TRBJ2-1; 13 positions agree with TRBD2. The CDR3 runs to 15 residues. The germline gives CDR1 SGHVS, CDR2 FQNEAQ. The trim removed 3 bases at V and 9 bases at J, leaving 5 bases unmatched. CDR3 region: CASSFSGLAGPEQFF. CDR3 sequence (DNA): TGTGCCAGCAGCTTTTCGGGACTAGCGGGGCCTGAGCAGTTCTTC.

The genes are TRBV3-1 and TRBJ1-1; the D is unclear. This CDR3 contains 13 residues. The V end lost 0 bases, the J end lost 4 bases, and 6 bases lay between the germline ends. Germline loops: CDR1 LGHDT, CDR2 YNNKEL (reference sequence). The CDR3 sequence is CASSQEVVTEAFF. The CDR3 region has the DNA TGTGCCAGCAGCCAAGAGGTGGTCACTGAAGCTTTCTTT.

The chain couples TRBV11-2 to TRBJ1-6; D might be TRBD1 (5 bases). Trimming removed 5 bases at V and 5 bases at J, with 10 bases between. The CDR3 covers 14 residues. Germline loops: CDR1 SGHAT, CDR2 FQNNGV. The CDR3 DNA sequence: TGTGCCAGCAGCCCCGACAGCCATAATTCACCCCTCCACTTT. It specifies CASSPDSHNSPLHF.

This clonotype was detected many times. The chain combines TRBV15 with TRBJ1-2; TRBD1 might be the D (5 bases). Trimming removed 7 bases at V and 0 bases at J, with 18 bases between. Germline V gene sequence: CDR1 LNHNV, CDR2 YYDKDF (reference sequence). CDR3 length: 16 residues. CDR3 nucleotide sequence: TGTGCCACCACTTTGCGGGACTTCAACCCTAACTATGGCTACACCTTC. Translation: CATTLRDFNPNYGYTF.

As DNA, the CDR3 is TGTGCCAGCACTGAGCCAGTGGGCGACGAGCAGTACTTC. Its translation is CASTEPVGDEQYF. This chain links TRBV6-1 with TRBJ2-7; D not certain. The V gene lost 7 bases and the J gene lost 5 bases, with 15 bases spanning the gap. CDR1 and CDR2 from the germline V gene are MNHNS and SASEGT. This CDR3 has 13 residues.

Note on this clonotype: This may be a read error, as it is one base from a much larger clone. The chain is built from TRBV5-6 and TRBJ2-3; no clear D. Germline lookup yields CDR1 SGHDT and CDR2 YYEEEE. Between the trimmed V and J ends, which lost 0 bases and 2 bases, there was a span of 7 bases. The CDR3 has 14 residues. CDR3 region: CASSLASFTDTQYF. The CDR3 nucleotides read TGTGCCAGCAGCTTGGCCAGCTTCACAGATACGCAGTATTTT. Full variable domain (missing parts from reference TRBV5-6 and TRBJ2-3): DAGVTQSPTHLIKTRGQQVTLRCSPKSGHDTVSWYQQALGQGPQFIFQYYEEEERQRGNFPDRFSGHQFPNYSSELNVNALLLGDSALYLCASSLASFTDTQYFGPGTRLTVL.

This clonotype has only a few counts. The chain links TRBV20-1 to TRBJ1-5, with a weak D call TRBD1 (5 bases). Germline CDR1 reads DFQATT; CDR2 reads SNEGSKA (reference sequence). V lost 6 bases to trimming and J lost 8 bases, with 11 bases between them. There are 11 residues in the CDR3. CDR3 region: CSARKGKPQHF. CDR3 nucleotide sequence: TGCAGTGCCAGAAAGGGGAAGCCCCAGCATTTT.

At least ten counts were recorded for this clonotype. The chain combines TRBV5-1 with TRBJ1-4; D call uncertain. Between the trimmed V and J ends, which lost 0 bases and 0 bases, there was a span of 6 bases. CDR3 size: 15 residues. Germline CDR1 SGHRS, CDR2 YFSETQ. CDR3 protein: CASSLDSATNEKLFF. CDR3 nucleotides: TGCGCCAGCAGCTTGGATTCCGCAACTAATGAAAAACTGTTTTTT. The whole variable domain, filled in from reference TRBV5-1 and TRBJ1-4, reads KAGVTQTPRYLIKTRGQQVTLSCSPISGHRSVSWYQQTPGQGLQFLFEYFSETQRNKGNFPGRFSGRQFSNSRSEMNVSTLELGDSALYLCASSLDSATNEKLFFGSGTQLSVL.